The present TCR beta chain was sequenced within a study of blood T cell repertoires in COVID-19. Assay used: immunoSEQ multiplex PCR; TCRdb lists only in-frame clones, some missing. The data show about 430,000 clones, 70% to 90% seen once. V lost 6 bases and J lost 4; bases outside the gene matches: 8. This CDR3 has 15 amino acids. Germline V lookup: CDR1 WSHSY, CDR2 SAAADI. Recruitment covered about 26 US areas and drew participants whose ages spanned roughly 18 to 89 years. Sequencing used PBMCs or T cells enriched from blood (not recorded which). The clonotype was recovered from a woman between 18 and 30 years old who had been exposed to COVID-19. The chain carries TRBV10-2 and TRBJ1-2; 10 positions agree with TRBD1. The CDR3 spells CASRPGQGMGYGYTF. The DNA of the CDR3 is TGCGCCAGCAGGCCGGGACAGGGGATGGGCTATGGCTACACCTTC.